What follows is one T cell receptor beta chain and its context. These data originate in a study of blood T cell repertoires in COVID-19. Among Cohort 3 donors, those recovered had two negative PCRs, clearance, or symptom resolution. The CDR3 length is 17 residues. The ends lost 0 bases at V and 2 bases at J; junction bases unmatched: 6. Germline values: CDR1 MGHRA, CDR2 YSYEKL. Sequenced by immunoSEQ multiplex PCR; TCRdb stores in-frame clones only, minus some. In the table there are approximately 330,000 clones, roughly 90% of which are singletons. This rearrangement joins TRBV4-1 to TRBJ2-1; 8 bases match TRBD2. The sequencing sample was made of PBMCs or T cells enriched from blood (not recorded which). The sequence was collected from a young woman who had recovered from COVID-19. The CDR3 DNA sequence: TGCGCCAGCAGCCAAGATGAGGCGGGGGGCCCCTACAATGAGCAGTTCTTC. Translation: CASSQDEAGGPYNEQFF.